The 9 T cell receptor beta chains below all came from one sample that was sequenced in a study of Graves' ophthalmopathy and Graves' hyperthyroidism. Amplification of TCR beta CDR3 regions used RNA transcripts. The workflow started with a first-round RT-PCR run with HTBI primers and then moved on to a second-round multiplex PCR. MiXCR was run by TCRdb on the multiplex PCR reads, yielding one entry per CDR3 protein. The sample consists of over a million distinct CDR3 sequences, less than 45% of them appearing once. The sequenced sample consisted of peripheral blood or thyroid tissue (not recorded which). Receptors originate from an adult man with Graves' hyperthyroidism.

The chain couples TRBV27 to TRBJ2-5; D may correspond to TRBD1 or TRBD2 (6 bases each). Looked up from germline, CDR1 is MNHEY and CDR2 is SMNVEV (reference sequence). Deletions cut 3 bases from V and 5 bases from J, with 13 bases between. The CDR3 spans 14 residues. The CDR3 sequence is CASSFQTGGETQYF. CDR3 bases: TGTGCCAGCAGTTTCCAGACAGGAGGGGAGACCCAGTACTTC.

This clonotype was recorded only once. The chain joins TRBV7-3 to TRBJ2-2; D gene ambiguous. CDR1 is SGHTA and CDR2 is FQGTGA in the germline V gene. The V gene lost 6 bases and the J gene lost 1 base, with 15 bases spanning the gap. The CDR3 covers 16 residues. The CDR3 bases are TGTGCCAGCAGTTTATCCCAGAATCTGAACACCGGGGAGCTGTTTTTT. Translated, it gives CASSLSQNLNTGELFF.

This clonotype was recorded a few times. The chain employs TRBV7-2 and TRBJ1-4; 7 bases map to TRBD1. Looked up from germline, CDR1 is SGHTA and CDR2 is FQGNSA. V gave up 5 bases and J gave up 0 bases; unmatched junction bases: 6. The CDR3 length is 16 residues. The CDR3 DNA sequence: TGTGCCAGCAGCGGAGGGACAGCGACAACTAATGAAAAACTGTTTTTT. It specifies CASSGGTATTNEKLFF. Based on the CDR3 plus reference TRBV7-2 and TRBJ1-4, the full variable domain is GAGVSQSPSNKVTEKGKDVELRCDPISGHTALYWYRQSLGQGLEFLIYFQGNSAPDKSGLPSDRFSAERTGGSVSTLTIQRTQQEDSAVYLCASSGGTATTNEKLFFGSGTQLSVL.

This clonotype was detected many times. This rearrangement joins TRBV12-3 or TRBV12-4 to TRBJ1-1; tentative D call: TRBD1 (5 bases). V was cut by 6 bases and J by 1 base, with 12 bases left in between. The length of the CDR3 is 14 residues. The CDR3 DNA sequence: TGTGCCAGCAGCCCGGGGCAGGAGAACACTGAAGCTTTCTTT. The encoded protein is CASSPGQENTEAFF.

This clonotype has more than one count but fewer than ten. The chain joins TRBV15 to TRBJ1-1; D is undetermined. CDR3 size: 17 residues. The V gene's germline CDR1 is LNHNV and CDR2 YYDKDF (reference sequence). Trimming removed 8 bases from V and 0 bases from J, with 22 bases in between. CDR3: CATSEGSSGLMNTEAFF. Written as DNA, the CDR3 is TGTGCCACCTCCGAGGGCTCGAGCGGCTTAATGAACACTGAAGCTTTCTTT.

The chain carries TRBV10-3 and TRBJ2-7; a possible D gene is TRBD2 (6 bases). The CDR3 extends over 14 amino acids. Germline V CDR1 and CDR2: ENHRY, SYGVKD. Trimming took off 8 bases at V and 1 base at J, with 15 bases between the two ends. CDR3 nucleotides: TGTGCCATCCTTAACGGGGGAGCGTCCTACGAGCAGTACTTC. Translated: CAILNGGASYEQYF.

This clonotype was recorded many times. The CDR3 sequence: CASSLFRLTGDLNTEAFF. As DNA, the CDR3 is TGCGCCAGCAGCTTGTTTCGACTCACGGGGGACCTGAACACTGAAGCTTTCTTT. The genes are TRBV5-1 and TRBJ1-1; a possible D gene is TRBD1 (5 bases). This CDR3 has 18 residues. Germline CDR1 is SGHRS and CDR2 is YFSETQ. V lost 1 base, J lost 0 bases, and 19 bases lay in between.

This clonotype was detected a few times. The chain joins TRBV29-1 to TRBJ2-6, with D possibly TRBD1 on 6 matching bases. Germline CDR1 reads SQVTM; CDR2 reads ANQGSEA. The CDR3 consists of 15 residues. Trimming shortened V by 7 bases and J by 0 bases, and 13 bases separated the two germline ends. In nucleotides, the CDR3 is TGCAGCGCACCGACAGGATCCTCTGGGGCCAACGTCCTGACTTTC. The encoded protein is CSAPTGSSGANVLTF.

In its sample, this clonotype was seen many times. The rearrangement uses TRBV10-3 and TRBJ1-5; the D gene is possibly TRBD1 (5 bases). V gave up 2 bases and J gave up 0 bases, with 8 bases separating them. The CDR3 sequence is 15 residues long. Germline V lookup: CDR1 ENHRY, CDR2 SYGVKD. The CDR3: CAISENRISNQPQHF. CDR3 bases: TGTGCCATCAGTGAGAACAGGATTAGCAATCAGCCCCAGCATTTT.